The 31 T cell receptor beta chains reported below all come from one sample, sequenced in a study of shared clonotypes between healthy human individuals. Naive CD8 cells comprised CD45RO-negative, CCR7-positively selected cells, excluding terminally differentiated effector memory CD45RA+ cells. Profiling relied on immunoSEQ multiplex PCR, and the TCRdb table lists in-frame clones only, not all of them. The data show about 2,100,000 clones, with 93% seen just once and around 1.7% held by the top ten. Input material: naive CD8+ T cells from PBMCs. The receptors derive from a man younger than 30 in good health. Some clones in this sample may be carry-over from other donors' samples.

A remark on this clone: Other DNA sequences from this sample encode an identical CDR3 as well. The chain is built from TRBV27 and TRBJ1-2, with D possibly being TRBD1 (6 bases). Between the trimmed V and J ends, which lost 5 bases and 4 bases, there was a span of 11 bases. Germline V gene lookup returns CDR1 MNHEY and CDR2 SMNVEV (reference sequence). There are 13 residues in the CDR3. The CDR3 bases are TGTGCCAGCAGTCCCAGGGGCGGCTATGGCTACACCTTC. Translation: CASSPRGGYGYTF.

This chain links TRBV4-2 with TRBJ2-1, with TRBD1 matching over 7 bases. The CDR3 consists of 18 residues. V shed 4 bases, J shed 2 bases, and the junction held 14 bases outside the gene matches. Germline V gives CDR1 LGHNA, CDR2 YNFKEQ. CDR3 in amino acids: CASSRSIDHRGPYNEQFF. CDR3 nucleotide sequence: TGTGCCAGCAGCCGATCTATTGACCACAGGGGCCCCTACAATGAGCAGTTCTTC.

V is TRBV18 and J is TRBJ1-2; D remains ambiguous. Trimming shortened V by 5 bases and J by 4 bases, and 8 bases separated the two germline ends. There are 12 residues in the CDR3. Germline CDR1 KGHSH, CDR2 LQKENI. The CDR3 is CASSGETYGYTF. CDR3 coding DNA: TGTGCCAGCTCAGGGGAAACCTATGGCTACACCTTC.

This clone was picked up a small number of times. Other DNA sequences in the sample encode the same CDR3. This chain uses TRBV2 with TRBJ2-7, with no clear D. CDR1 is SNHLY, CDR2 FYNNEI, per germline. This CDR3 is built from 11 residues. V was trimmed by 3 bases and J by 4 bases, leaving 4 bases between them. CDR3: CASSEGYEQYF. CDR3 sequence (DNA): TGTGCCAGCAGTGAGGGGTACGAGCAGTACTTC.

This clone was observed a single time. The CDR3 loop reads CASSGGPYYGYTF. CDR3 DNA: TGTGCCAGCAGCGGGGGGCCTTACTATGGCTACACCTTC. The chain has TRBV7-2 and TRBJ1-2, with D perhaps matching TRBD1 (6 bases). This CDR3 contains 13 residues. Germline-derived CDR1 and CDR2 are SGHTA and FQGNSA. V lost 5 bases, J lost 3 bases, and 10 bases lay in between.

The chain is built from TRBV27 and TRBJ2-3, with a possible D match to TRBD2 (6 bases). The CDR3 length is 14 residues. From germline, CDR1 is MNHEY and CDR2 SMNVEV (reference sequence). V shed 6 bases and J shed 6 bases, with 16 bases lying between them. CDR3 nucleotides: TGTGCCAGCAGAGGGAGGTCCGGCTCTGATACGCAGTATTTT. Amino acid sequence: CASRGRSGSDTQYF.

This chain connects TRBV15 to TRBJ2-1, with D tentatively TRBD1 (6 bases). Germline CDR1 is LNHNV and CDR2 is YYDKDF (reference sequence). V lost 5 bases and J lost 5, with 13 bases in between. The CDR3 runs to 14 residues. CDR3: CATSDRDTDNEQFF. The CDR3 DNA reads TGTGCCACCAGCGACCGGGACACGGACAATGAGCAGTTCTTC.

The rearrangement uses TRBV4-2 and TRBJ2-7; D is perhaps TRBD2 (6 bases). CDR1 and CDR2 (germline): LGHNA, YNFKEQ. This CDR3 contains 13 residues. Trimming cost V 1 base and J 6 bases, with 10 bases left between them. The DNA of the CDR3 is TGTGCCAGCAGCCAAGCCGGAGGGACCGAGCAGTACTTC. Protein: CASSQAGGTEQYF.

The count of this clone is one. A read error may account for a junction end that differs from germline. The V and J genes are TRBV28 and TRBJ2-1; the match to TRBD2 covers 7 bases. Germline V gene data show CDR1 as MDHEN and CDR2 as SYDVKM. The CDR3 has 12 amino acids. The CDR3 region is CASSLGGDHPIF. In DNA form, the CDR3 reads TGTGCCAGCAGTTTGGGAGGGGACCATCCAATCTTC.

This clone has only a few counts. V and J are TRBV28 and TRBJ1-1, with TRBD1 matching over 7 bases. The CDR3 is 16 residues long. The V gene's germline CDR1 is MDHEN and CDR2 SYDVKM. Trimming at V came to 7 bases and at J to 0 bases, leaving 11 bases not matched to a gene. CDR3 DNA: TGTGCCAGCACCGCGGGGAGGGACAGCCTGAACACTGAAGCTTTCTTT. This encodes CASTAGRDSLNTEAFF.

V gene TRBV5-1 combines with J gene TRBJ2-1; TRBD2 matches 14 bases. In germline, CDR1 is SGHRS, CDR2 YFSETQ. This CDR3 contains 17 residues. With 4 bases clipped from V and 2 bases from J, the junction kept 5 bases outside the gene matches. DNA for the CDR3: TGCGCCAGCAGCCCGGGACTAGCGGGAGCAACCTACAATGAGCAGTTCTTC. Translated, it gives CASSPGLAGATYNEQFF.

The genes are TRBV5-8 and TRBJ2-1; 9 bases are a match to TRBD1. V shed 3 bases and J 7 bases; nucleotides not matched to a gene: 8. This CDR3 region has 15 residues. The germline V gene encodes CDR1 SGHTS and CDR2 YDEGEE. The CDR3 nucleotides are TGTGCCAGCAGCTCCGGGACAGGGCTTTGGAATGAGCAGTTCTTC. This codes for CASSSGTGLWNEQFF.

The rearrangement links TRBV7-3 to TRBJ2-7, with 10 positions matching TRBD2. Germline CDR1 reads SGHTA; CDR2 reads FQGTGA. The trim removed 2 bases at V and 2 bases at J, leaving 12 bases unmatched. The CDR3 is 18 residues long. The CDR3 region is CASSLSLPGLAFTYEQYF. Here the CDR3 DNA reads TGTGCCAGCAGCTTATCCCTACCGGGACTAGCGTTTACCTACGAGCAGTACTTC.

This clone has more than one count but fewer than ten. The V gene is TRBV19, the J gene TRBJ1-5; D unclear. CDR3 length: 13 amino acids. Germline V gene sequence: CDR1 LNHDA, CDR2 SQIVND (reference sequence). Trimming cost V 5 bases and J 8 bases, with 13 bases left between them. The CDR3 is CASSALGGKPQHF. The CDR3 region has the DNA TGTGCCAGTAGTGCACTCGGAGGAAAGCCCCAGCATTTT.

The CDR3 coding sequence is TGTGCCAGCAGCCTCATATGGGATGACTACGAGCAGTACTTC. Its protein product is CASSLIWDDYEQYF. This chain links TRBV7-2 with TRBJ2-7; D is unclear. Trimming took off 5 bases at V and 3 bases at J, with 14 bases between the two ends. This CDR3 has 14 amino acids. Germline CDR1 reads SGHTA; CDR2 reads FQGNSA. The full variable domain, with the rest looked up from reference TRBV7-2 and TRBJ2-7, is GAGVSQSPSNKVTEKGKDVELRCDPISGHTALYWYRQSLGQGLEFLIYFQGNSAPDKSGLPSDRFSAERTGGSVSTLTIQRTQQEDSAVYLCASSLIWDDYEQYFGPGTRLTVT.

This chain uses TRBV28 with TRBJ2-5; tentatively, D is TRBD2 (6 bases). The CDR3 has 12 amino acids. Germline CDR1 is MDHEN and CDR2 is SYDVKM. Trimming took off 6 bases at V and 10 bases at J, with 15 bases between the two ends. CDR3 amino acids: CASSYLRRVQYF. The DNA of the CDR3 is TGTGCCAGCAGCTACCTCCGGAGGGTCCAGTACTTC. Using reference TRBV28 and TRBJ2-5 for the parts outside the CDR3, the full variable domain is DVKVTQSSRYLVKRTGEKVFLECVQDMDHENMFWYRQDPGLGLRLIYFSYDVKMKEKGDIPEGYSVSREKKERFSLILESASTNQTSMYLCASSYLRRVQYFGPGTRLLVL.

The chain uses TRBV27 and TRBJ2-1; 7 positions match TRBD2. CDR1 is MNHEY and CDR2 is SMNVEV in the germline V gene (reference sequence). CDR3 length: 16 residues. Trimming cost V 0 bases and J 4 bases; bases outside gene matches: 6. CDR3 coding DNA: TGTGCCAGCAGTTTATCAGGGAGTAGCGGGTACAATGAGCAGTTCTTC. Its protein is CASSLSGSSGYNEQFF.

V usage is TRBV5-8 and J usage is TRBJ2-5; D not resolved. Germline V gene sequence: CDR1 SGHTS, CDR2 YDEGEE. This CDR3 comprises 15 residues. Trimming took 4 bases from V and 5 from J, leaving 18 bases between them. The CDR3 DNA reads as TGTGCCAGCAGCCTGACGATGCTGCTTGGGGAGACCCAGTACTTC. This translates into CASSLTMLLGETQYF.

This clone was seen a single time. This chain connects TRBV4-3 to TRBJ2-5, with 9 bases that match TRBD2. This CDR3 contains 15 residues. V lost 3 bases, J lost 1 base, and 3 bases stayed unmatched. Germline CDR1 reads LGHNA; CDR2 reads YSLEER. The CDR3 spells CASSQASGTQETQYF. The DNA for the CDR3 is TGCGCCAGCAGCCAGGCTAGCGGGACCCAAGAGACCCAGTACTTC.

The CDR3 spells CASSELAGVVYEQYF. DNA for the CDR3: TGTGCCAGCAGTGAACTAGCGGGAGTAGTGTACGAGCAGTACTTC. The chain employs TRBV2 and TRBJ2-7; 10 nucleotides line up with TRBD2. From germline, CDR1 is SNHLY and CDR2 FYNNEI. CDR3 length: 15 residues. V lost 2 bases, J lost 4 bases, and 5 bases stayed unmatched.

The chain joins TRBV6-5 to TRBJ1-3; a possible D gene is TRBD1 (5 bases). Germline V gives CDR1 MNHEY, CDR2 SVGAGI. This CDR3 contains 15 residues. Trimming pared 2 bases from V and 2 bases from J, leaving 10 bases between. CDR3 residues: CASSYQGRAGNTIYF. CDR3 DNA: TGTGCCAGCAGTTACCAGGGCCGGGCTGGAAACACCATATATTTT.

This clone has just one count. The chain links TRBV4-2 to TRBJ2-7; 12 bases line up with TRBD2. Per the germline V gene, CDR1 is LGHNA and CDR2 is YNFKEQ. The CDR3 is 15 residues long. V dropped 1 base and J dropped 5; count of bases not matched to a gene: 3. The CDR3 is CASSQGLAGGDEQYF. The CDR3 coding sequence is TGTGCCAGCAGCCAAGGGCTAGCGGGAGGGGACGAGCAGTACTTC.

The CDR3 DNA sequence: TGCGCCAGCATCTCCACTGACGCTCTTTCGACAGGAGGTGAGCAGTACTTC. Translated, it gives CASISTDALSTGGEQYF. The J gene is TRBJ2-7, the V gene TRBV5-1; perhaps TRBD1 as D (6 bases). CDR1 and CDR2 from the germline V gene are SGHRS and YFSETQ. The CDR3 is made up of 17 amino acids. V lost 6 bases and J 7 bases, leaving 29 bases between the germline ends.

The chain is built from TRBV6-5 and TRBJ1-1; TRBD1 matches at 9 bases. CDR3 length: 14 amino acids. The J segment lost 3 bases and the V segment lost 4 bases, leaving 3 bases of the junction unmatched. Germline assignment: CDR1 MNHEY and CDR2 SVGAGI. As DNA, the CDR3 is TGTGCCAGCAGTTCGGGACAGGGTTACACTGAAGCTTTCTTT. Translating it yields CASSSGQGYTEAFF.

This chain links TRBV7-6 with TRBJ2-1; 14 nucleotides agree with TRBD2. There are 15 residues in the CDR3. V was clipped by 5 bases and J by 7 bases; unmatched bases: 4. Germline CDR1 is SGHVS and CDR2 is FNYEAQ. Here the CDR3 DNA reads TGTGCCAGCAGCCCGACTAGCGGGAGGGGAAATGAGCAGTTCTTC. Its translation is CASSPTSGRGNEQFF.

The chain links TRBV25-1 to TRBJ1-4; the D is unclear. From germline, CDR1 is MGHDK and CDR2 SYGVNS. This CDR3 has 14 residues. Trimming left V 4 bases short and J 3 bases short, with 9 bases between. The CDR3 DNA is TGTGCCAGCAGTGGGGTTATGGCTAATGAAAAACTGTTTTTT. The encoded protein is CASSGVMANEKLFF.

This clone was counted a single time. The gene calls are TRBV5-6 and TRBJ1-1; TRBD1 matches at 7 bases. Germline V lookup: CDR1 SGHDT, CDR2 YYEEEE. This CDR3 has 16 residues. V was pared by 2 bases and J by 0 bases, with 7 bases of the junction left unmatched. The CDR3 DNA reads TGTGCCAGCAGCTTCTTCGGGACAGAAATGAACACTGAAGCTTTCTTT. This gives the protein CASSFFGTEMNTEAFF.

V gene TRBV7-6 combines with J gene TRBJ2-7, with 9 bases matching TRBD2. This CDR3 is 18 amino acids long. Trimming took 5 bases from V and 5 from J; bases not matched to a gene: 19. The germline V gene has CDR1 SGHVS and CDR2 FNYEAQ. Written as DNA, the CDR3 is TGTGCCAGCAGCCCGAAAATAATGATAGCGGGGGAGGGCCACGAGCAGTACTTC. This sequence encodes CASSPKIMIAGEGHEQYF.

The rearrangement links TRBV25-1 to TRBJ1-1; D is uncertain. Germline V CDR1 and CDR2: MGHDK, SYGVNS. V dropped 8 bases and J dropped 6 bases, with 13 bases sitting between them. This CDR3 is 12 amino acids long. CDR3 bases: TGTGCCAGCGCACTGACGGGCGCTGAAGCTTTCTTT. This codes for CASALTGAEAFF.

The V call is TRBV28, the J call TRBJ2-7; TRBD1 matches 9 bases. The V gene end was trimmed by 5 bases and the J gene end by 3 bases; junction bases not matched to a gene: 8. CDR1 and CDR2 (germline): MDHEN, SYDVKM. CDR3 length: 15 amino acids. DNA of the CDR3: TGTGCCAGCAGTGGCCCGGGACAGGGAAGCTACGAGCAGTACTTC. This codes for CASSGPGQGSYEQYF.

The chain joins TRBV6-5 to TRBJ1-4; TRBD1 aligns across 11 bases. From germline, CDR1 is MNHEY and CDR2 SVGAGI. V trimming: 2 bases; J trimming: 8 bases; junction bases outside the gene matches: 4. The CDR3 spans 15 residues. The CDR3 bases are TGTGCCAGCAGTTACGGACAGGGGGCTGGAGAAAAACTGTTTTTT. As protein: CASSYGQGAGEKLFF.